One and the same sample provided the 9 T cell receptor beta chains below, sequenced in a study of blood T cell repertoires in COVID-19. Measured with immunoSEQ multiplex PCR; TCRdb has only the in-frame clones, and not every one. Of about 140,000 clones listed, around 80% are singletons. The sequencing sample was made of peripheral blood. The source is a woman aged 55 to 70 with acute or convalescent COVID-19.

This chain links TRBV27 with TRBJ2-3; TRBD2 matches 12 bases. The CDR3 contains 14 residues. Trimming at V came to 3 bases and at J to 8 bases, leaving 3 bases not matched to a gene. CDR1 and CDR2 from the germline V gene are MNHEY and SMNVEV (reference sequence). The CDR3 reads CASSFLAGGTTQYF. CDR3 sequence (DNA): TGTGCCAGCAGTTTCCTAGCGGGAGGGACTACGCAGTATTTT.

This clone was observed once. This chain links TRBV5-1 with TRBJ2-4, with 7 bases identical to TRBD2. CDR3 size: 16 residues. Losses at the gene ends were 0 bases for V and 8 bases for J; bases not matched to a gene: 11. Germline V lookup: CDR1 SGHRS, CDR2 YFSETQ. The CDR3 is CASSLAVLASGDIQYF. The CDR3 DNA follows: TGCGCCAGCAGCTTGGCGGTACTAGCGAGCGGAGACATTCAGTACTTC.

V is TRBV21-1 and J is TRBJ2-7; no DNA check was done on the table's D call, TRBD2. TRBV21-1 represents a pseudogene. CDR3 length equals 20 residues. In DNA, the CDR3 is TGTGCCAGCAGCAAAGAAAACCCAGTTCCAAGGACTAGCGGCGCCTACGAGCAGTACTTC. Protein: CASSKENPVPRTSGAYEQYF.

This rearrangement joins TRBV28 to TRBJ1-2; 7 nucleotides line up with TRBD1. Germline trimming cut 5 bases from V and 8 bases from J; bases unmatched to any gene: 5. Germline V CDR1 and CDR2: MDHEN, SYDVKM. CDR3 length equals 12 residues. In DNA, the CDR3 is TGTGCCAGCAGTGGGGACAGCCCCGGCTACACCTTC. Protein sequence: CASSGDSPGYTF.

CDR3 residues: CASSEASGGTGNTIYF. The CDR3 region has the DNA TGTGCCAGCAGTGAGGCCTCGGGGGGGACCGGAAACACCATATATTTT. The V call is TRBV6-1, the J call TRBJ1-3, with D possibly matching TRBD1 (5 bases). This CDR3 has 16 residues. Deletions cut 3 bases from V and 4 bases from J, with 16 bases between. Germline assignment: CDR1 MNHNS and CDR2 SASEGT.

The genes are TRBV27 and TRBJ1-6, with D perhaps TRBD1 (6 bases). CDR3 length: 13 amino acids. Germline-derived CDR1 and CDR2 are MNHEY and SMNVEV (reference sequence). V lost 0 bases to trimming and J lost 10 bases, with 7 bases between them. The DNA for the CDR3 is TGTGCCAGCAGTTTATCGGACAGCTCACCCCTCCACTTT. Protein: CASSLSDSSPLHF.

The chain links TRBV11-2 to TRBJ2-5, with 7 bases fitting TRBD1. The germline V gene encodes CDR1 SGHAT and CDR2 FQNNGV. With 5 bases clipped from V and 4 bases from J, the junction kept 13 bases outside the gene matches. The CDR3 covers 16 residues. The CDR3 DNA follows: TGTGCCAGCAGCGGATATTTACAGGGGTGGGGAGAGACCCAGTACTTC. Translation: CASSGYLQGWGETQYF. Full variable domain (remainder filled in from reference TRBV11-2 and TRBJ2-5): EAGVAQSPRYKIIEKRQSVAFWCNPISGHATLYWYQQILGQGPKLLIQFQNNGVVDDSQLPKDRFSAERLKGVDSTLKIQPAKLEDSAVYLCASSGYLQGWGETQYFGPGTRLLVL.

The chain employs TRBV5-1 and TRBJ2-3, with 7 bases lining up with TRBD1. This CDR3 region has 13 residues. V shed 5 bases, J shed 4 bases, and the junction held 4 bases outside the gene matches. Germline values: CDR1 SGHRS, CDR2 YFSETQ. The CDR3 protein is CASSDQGADTQYF. CDR3 in DNA: TGCGCCAGCAGTGACCAGGGGGCAGATACGCAGTATTTT. Using reference TRBV5-1 and TRBJ2-3 for the parts outside the CDR3, the full variable domain is KAGVTQTPRYLIKTRGQQVTLSCSPISGHRSVSWYQQTPGQGLQFLFEYFSETQRNKGNFPGRFSGRQFSNSRSEMNVSTLELGDSALYLCASSDQGADTQYFGPGTRLTVL.

V gene TRBV28 combines with J gene TRBJ2-7; 9 nucleotides match TRBD2. The J segment lost 4 bases and the V segment lost 6 bases, leaving 7 bases of the junction unmatched. Germline V gene lookup returns CDR1 MDHEN and CDR2 SYDVKM. CDR3 size: 14 residues. The CDR3 bases are TGTGCCAGCAGAGCGGGAGGCGAGATTTACGAGCAGTACTTC. Amino acid sequence: CASRAGGEIYEQYF.